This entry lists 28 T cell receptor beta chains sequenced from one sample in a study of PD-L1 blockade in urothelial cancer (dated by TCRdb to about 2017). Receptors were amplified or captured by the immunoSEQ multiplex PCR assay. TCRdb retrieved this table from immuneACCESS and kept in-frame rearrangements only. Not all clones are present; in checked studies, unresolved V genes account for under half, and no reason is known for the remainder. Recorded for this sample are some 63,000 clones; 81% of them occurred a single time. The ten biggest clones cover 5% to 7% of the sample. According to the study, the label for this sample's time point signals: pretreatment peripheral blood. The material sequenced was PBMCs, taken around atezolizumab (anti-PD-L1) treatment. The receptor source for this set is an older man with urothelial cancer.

CDR3 coding DNA: TGTGCCAGCAGCGTACAAGGAGGCACAGATACGCAGTATTTT. It specifies CASSVQGGTDTQYF. V is TRBV9 and J is TRBJ2-3; unclear D gene. V lost 1 base and J lost 1, with 7 bases in between. CDR3 length: 14 amino acids. Germline-derived CDR1 and CDR2 are SGDLS and YYNGEE.

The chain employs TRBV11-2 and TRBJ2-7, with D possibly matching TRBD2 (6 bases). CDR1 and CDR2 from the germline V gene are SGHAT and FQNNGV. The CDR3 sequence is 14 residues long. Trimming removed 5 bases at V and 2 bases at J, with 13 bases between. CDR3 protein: CASSLGGLTYEQYF. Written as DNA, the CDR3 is TGTGCCAGCAGCCTCGGCGGACTAACCTACGAGCAGTACTTC.

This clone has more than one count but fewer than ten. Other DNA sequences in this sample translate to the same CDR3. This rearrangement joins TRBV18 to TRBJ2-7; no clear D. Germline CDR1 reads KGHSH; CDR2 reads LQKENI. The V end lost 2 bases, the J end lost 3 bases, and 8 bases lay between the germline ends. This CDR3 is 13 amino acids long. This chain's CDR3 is CASSPGHSYEQYF. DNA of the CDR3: TGTGCCAGCTCACCAGGGCATAGCTACGAGCAGTACTTC. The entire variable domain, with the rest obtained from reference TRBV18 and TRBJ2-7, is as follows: NAGVMQNPRHLVRRRGQEARLRCSPMKGHSHVYWYRQLPEEGLKFMVYLQKENIIDESGMPKERFSAEFPKEGPSILRIQQVVRGDSAAYFCASSPGHSYEQYFGPGTRLTVT.

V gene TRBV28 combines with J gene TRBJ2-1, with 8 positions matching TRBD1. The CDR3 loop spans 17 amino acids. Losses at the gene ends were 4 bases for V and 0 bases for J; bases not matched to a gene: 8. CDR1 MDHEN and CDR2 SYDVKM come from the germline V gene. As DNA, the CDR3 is TGTGCCAGCAGTTCCCTGGGAGGACAGGGCTCCTACAATGAGCAGTTCTTC. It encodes CASSSLGGQGSYNEQFF.

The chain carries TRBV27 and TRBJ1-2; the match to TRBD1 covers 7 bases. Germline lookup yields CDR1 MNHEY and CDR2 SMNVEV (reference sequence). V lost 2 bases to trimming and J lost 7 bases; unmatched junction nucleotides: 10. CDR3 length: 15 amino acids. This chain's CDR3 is CASSLTPDRVGGYTF. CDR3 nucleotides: TGTGCCAGCAGTTTAACCCCAGACAGGGTTGGTGGCTACACCTTC.

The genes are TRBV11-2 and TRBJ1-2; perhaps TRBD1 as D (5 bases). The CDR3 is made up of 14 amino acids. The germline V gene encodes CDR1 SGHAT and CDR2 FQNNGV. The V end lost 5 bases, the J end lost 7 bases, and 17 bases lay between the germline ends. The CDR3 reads CASSVPGGFSGYTF. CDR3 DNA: TGTGCCAGCAGCGTGCCGGGGGGGTTTAGTGGCTACACCTTC.

DNA of the CDR3: TGTGCCAGCAGCTTGCGACAGGGAATAAATCCAGATACGCAGTATTTT. This sequence encodes CASSLRQGINPDTQYF. This chain uses TRBV11-3 with TRBJ2-3, with TRBD1 identical over 7 bases. The germline gives CDR1 SGHNT, CDR2 YENEEA. Trimming took 3 bases from V and 4 from J; bases not matched to a gene: 10. The CDR3 loop spans 16 amino acids.

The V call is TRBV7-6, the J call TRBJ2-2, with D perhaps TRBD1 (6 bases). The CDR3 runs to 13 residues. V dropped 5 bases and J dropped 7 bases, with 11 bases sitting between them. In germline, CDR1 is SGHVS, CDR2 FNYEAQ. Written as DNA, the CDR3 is TGTGCCAGCAGCCTCAGGGGTGGCGGGGAGCTGTTTTTT. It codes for CASSLRGGGELFF.

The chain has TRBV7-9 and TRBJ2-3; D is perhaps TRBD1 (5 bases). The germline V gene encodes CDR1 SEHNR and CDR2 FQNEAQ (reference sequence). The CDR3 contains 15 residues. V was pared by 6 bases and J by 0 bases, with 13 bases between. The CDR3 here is CASSPGPTSTDTQYF. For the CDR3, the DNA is TGTGCCAGCAGTCCAGGGCCTACTAGCACAGATACGCAGTATTTT.

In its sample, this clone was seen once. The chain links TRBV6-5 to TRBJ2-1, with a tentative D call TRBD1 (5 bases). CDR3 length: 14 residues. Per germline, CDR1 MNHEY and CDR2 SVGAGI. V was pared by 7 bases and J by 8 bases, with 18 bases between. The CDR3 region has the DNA TGTGCCAGCACCAGGGCCCCTGAAAGGGATGAGCAGTTCTTC. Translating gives CASTRAPERDEQFF.

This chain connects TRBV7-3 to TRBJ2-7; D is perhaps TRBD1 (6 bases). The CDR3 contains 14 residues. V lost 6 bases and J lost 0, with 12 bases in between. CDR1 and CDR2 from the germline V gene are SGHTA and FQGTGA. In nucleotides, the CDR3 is TGTGCCAGCAGTCCAACAGGGCCCTCCTACGAGCAGTACTTC. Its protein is CASSPTGPSYEQYF.

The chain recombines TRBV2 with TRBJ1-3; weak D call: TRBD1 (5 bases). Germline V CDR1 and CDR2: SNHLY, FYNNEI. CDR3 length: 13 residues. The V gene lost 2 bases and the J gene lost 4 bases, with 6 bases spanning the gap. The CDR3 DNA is TGTGCCAGCAGTGAATCAGGGGGAAACACCATATATTTT. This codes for CASSESGGNTIYF.

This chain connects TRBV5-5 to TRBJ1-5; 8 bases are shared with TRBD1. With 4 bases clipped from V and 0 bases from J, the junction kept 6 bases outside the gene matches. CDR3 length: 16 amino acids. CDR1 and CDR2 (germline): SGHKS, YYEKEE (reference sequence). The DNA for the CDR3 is TGTGCCAGCAGCCCTGGACAGGGCCATAGCAATCAGCCCCAGCATTTT. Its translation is CASSPGQGHSNQPQHF. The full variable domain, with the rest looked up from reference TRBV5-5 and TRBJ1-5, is DAGVTQSPTHLIKTRGQQVTLRCSPISGHKSVSWYQQVLGQGPQFIFQYYEKEERGRGNFPDRFSARQFPNYSSELNVNALLLGDSALYLCASSPGQGHSNQPQHFGDGTRLSIL.

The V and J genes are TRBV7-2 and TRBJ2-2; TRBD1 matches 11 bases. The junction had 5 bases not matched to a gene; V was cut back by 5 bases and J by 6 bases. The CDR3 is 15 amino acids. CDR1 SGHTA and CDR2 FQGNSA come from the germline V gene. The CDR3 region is CASSAGQGASGELFF. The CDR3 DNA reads TGTGCCAGCAGCGCAGGACAGGGGGCGTCCGGGGAGCTGTTTTTT.

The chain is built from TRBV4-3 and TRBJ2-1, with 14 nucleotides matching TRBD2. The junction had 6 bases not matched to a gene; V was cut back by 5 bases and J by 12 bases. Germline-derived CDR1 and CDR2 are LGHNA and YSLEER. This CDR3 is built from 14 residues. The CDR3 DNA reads TGCGCCAGCAGCGAGAGACTAGCGGGAGGGCGGCAGTTCTTC. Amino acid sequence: CASSERLAGGRQFF.

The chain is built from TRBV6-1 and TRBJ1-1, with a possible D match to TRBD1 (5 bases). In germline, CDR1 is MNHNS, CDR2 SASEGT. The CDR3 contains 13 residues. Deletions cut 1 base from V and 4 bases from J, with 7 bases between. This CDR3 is CASSEGGGTEAFF. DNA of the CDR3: TGTGCCAGCAGTGAAGGGGGGGGCACTGAAGCTTTCTTT.

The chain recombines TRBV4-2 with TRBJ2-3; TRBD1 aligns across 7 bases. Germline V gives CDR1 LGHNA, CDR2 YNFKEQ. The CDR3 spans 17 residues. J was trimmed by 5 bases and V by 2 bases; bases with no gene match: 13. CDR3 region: CASSQLPGQSSLDTQYF. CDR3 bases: TGTGCCAGCAGCCAACTACCGGGACAGTCGTCCCTAGATACGCAGTATTTT.

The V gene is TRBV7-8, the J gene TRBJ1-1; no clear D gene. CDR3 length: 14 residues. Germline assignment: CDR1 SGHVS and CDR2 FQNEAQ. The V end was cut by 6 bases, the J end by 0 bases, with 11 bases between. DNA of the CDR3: TGTGCCAGCAGGTTAAACAGCCTGAACACTGAAGCTTTCTTT. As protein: CASRLNSLNTEAFF.

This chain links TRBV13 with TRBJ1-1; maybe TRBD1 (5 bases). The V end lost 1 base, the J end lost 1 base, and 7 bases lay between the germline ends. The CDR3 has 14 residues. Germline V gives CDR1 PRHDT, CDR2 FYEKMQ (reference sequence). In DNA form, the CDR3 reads TGTGCCAGCAGCTTAGCACAGGCGAACACTGAAGCTTTCTTT. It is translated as CASSLAQANTEAFF.

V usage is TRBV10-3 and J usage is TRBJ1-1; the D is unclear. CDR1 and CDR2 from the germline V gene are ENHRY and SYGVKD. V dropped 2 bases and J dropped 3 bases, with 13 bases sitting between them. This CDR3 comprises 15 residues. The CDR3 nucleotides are TGTGCCATCAGTGAGAGACTCCACGGTGACACTGAAGCTTTCTTT. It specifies CAISERLHGDTEAFF.

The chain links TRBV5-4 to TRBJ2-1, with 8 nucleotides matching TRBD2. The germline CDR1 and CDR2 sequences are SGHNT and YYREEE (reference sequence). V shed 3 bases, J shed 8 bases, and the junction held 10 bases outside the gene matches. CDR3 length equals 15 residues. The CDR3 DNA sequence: TGTGCCAGCAGCTCGCCAAGCGGGAGCCTTCATGAGCAGTTCTTC. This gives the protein CASSSPSGSLHEQFF.

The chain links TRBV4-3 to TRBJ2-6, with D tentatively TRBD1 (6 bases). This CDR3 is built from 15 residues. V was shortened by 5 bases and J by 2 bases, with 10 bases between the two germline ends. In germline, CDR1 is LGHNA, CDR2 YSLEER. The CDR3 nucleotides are TGCGCCAGCAGCGCTCAGGGGACTGGGGCCAACGTCCTGACTTTC. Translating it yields CASSAQGTGANVLTF.

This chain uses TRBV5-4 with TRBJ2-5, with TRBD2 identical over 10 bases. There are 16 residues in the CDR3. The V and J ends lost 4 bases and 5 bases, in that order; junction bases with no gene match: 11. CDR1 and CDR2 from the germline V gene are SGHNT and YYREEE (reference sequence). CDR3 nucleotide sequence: TGTGCCAGCAGCACCTCCGCTAGCGGGAGAGGTGAGACCCAGTACTTC. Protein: CASSTSASGRGETQYF.

CDR3 in DNA: TGTGCCATCAGCCGCGTCCGGGGATCTTACAATGAGCAGTTCTTC. It codes for CAISRVRGSYNEQFF. This chain uses TRBV10-3 with TRBJ2-1, with D possibly TRBD2 on 5 matching bases. The germline V and J ends were trimmed by 6 bases and 4 bases, with 16 bases remaining between them. The CDR3 sequence is 15 residues long. CDR1 is ENHRY, CDR2 SYGVKD, per germline.

Here the CDR3 reads CASSTQGGTPQHF. CDR3 bases: TGTGCCAGCAGTACGCAGGGGGGAACGCCCCAGCATTTT. The chain has TRBV6-6 and TRBJ1-5, with 7 positions matching TRBD1. CDR3 size: 13 residues. J was trimmed by 9 bases and V by 5 bases; bases with no gene match: 7. Germline CDR1 reads MNHNY; CDR2 reads SVGAGI (reference sequence).

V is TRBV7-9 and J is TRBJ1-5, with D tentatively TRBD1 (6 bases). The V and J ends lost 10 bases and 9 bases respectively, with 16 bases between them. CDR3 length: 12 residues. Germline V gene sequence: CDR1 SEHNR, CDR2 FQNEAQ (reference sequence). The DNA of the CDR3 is TGTGCCATTTCACAGGGCGGGCGGCCCCAGCATTTT. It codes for CAISQGGRPQHF.

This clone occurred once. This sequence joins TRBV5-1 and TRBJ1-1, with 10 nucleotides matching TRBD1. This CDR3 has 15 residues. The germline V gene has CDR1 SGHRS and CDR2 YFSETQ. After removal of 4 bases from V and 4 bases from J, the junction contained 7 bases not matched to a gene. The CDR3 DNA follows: TGCGCCAGCAGCGGGGACAGGGGCAGGGGCACTGAAGCTTTCTTT. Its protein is CASSGDRGRGTEAFF.

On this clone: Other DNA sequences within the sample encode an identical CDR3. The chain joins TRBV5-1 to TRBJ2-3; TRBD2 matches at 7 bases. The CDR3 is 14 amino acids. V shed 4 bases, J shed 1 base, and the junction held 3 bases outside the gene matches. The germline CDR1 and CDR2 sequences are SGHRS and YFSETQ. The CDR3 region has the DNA TGCGCCAGCAGCCCTGGGGGGGGCACAGATACGCAGTATTTT. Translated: CASSPGGGTDTQYF.